The rows below give T cell receptor beta chains drawn from one sample of a study of neurological immune-mediated disorders. MiXCR was run by TCRdb on the 5' RACE reads, yielding one entry per CDR3 protein. This repertoire shows about 52,000 distinct CDR3 sequences, roughly 3.8% found once; its top ten account for approximately 7.1%. The sample taken for sequencing was PBMCs. These receptors all stem from a man aged 55 to 70 with multiple sclerosis. CDR3s include the opening cysteine and the closing phenylalanine or tryptophan. Fields, in order: V gene, J gene, D gene, clone size, CDR3 DNA, CDR3 protein. A D gene is named only where the DNA matches it firmly. A clone size is listed for some rows: how often the clone was seen (once, few, many), or a class if it is expanded.

V: TRBV10-3; J: TRBJ2-4; D: TRBD1; size: many; DNA: TGTGCCATCAGTGAGTGGGACAGCAAAAACATTCAGTACTTC; CDR3: CAISEWDSKNIQYF
V: TRBV28; J: TRBJ2-3; D: TRBD2; size: many; DNA: TGTGCCAGCAGTTTCCTCCGGGGCGCGGGGGGAGATACGCAGTATTTT; CDR3: CASSFLRGAGGDTQYF
V: TRBV20-1; J: TRBJ2-1; D: TRBD2; size: many; DNA: TGCAGTGCTAAACGTGGGGCTTCCGGGACTAGCGGGATGGGTGAGCAGTTCTTC; CDR3: CSAKRGASGTSGMGEQFF
V: TRBV20-1; J: TRBJ2-1; D: TRBD2; size: .; DNA: TGCAGTGCTAGAGATCTTATTACTAGCGAATACAATGAGCAGTTCTTC; CDR3: CSARDLITSEYNEQFF
V: TRBV20-1; J: TRBJ1-5; D: .; size: few; DNA: TGCAGTGCAACGCCTGTTACCGCGGGGATGGGCAATCAGCCCCAGCATTTT; CDR3: CSATPVTAGMGNQPQHF
V: TRBV14; J: TRBJ2-6; D: .; size: many; DNA: TGTGCCAGCGCAGGTTCTGGGGCCAACGTCCTGACTTTC; CDR3: CASAGSGANVLTF
V: TRBV12-3/TRBV12-4; J: TRBJ1-5; D: .; size: many; DNA: TGTGCCAGCAGTTTGACCCGCGGTAATCAGCCCCAGCATTTT; CDR3: CASSLTRGNQPQHF
V: TRBV20-1; J: TRBJ1-4; D: .; size: many; DNA: TGCAGTGCTTTCTCGACCATGGATGCAACTAATGAAAAACTGTTTTTT; CDR3: CSAFSTMDATNEKLFF
V: TRBV5-1; J: TRBJ1-4; D: .; size: many; DNA: TGCGCCAGCAGCTTCACCGGGACTAATGAAAAACTGTTTTTT; CDR3: CASSFTGTNEKLFF
V: TRBV10-3; J: TRBJ1-1; D: TRBD1; size: many; DNA: TGTGCCATCGCGGGACAGCAGACTATAAACACTGAAGCTTTCTTT; CDR3: CAIAGQQTINTEAFF
V: TRBV5-8; J: TRBJ1-1; D: .; size: many; DNA: TGTGCCAGCAGCTTGTTTCCGGCCAGACATACGAACACTGAAGCTTTCTTT; CDR3: CASSLFPARHTNTEAFF
V: TRBV20-1; J: TRBJ2-7; D: TRBD2; size: many; DNA: TGCAGTGCTAGAGCGGGGGGGGACACCTACGAGCAGTACTTC; CDR3: CSARAGGDTYEQYF
V: TRBV5-4; J: TRBJ2-7; D: .; size: many; DNA: TGTGCCAGCAGCCGTACAGACGAGCAGTACTTC; CDR3: CASSRTDEQYF
V: TRBV6-2/TRBV6-3; J: TRBJ2-7; D: .; size: many; DNA: TGTGCCAGCAGCCCACAACAGGTCGTCGAGCAGTACTTC; CDR3: CASSPQQVVEQYF
V: TRBV5-4; J: TRBJ2-2; D: TRBD2; size: .; DNA: TGTGCCAGCAGCTGGGGACTAGGGGACACCGGGGAGCTGTTTTTT; CDR3: CASSWGLGDTGELFF
V: TRBV10-3; J: TRBJ2-7; D: .; size: many; DNA: TGTGCCATCAGTGAGGGAGCCTACGAGCAGTACTTC; CDR3: CAISEGAYEQYF
V: TRBV20-1; J: TRBJ2-2; D: TRBD2; size: many; DNA: TGCAGTGCAAAGACTAGCGGGAAGGCCGGGGAGCTGTTTTTT; CDR3: CSAKTSGKAGELFF